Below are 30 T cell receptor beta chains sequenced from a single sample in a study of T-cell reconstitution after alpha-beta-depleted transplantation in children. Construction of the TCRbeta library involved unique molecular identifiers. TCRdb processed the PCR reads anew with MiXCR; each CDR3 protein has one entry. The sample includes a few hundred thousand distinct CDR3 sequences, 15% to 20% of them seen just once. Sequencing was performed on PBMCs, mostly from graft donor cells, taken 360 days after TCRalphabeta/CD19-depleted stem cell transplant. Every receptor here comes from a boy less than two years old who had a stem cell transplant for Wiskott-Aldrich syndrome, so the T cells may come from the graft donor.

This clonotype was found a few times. As DNA, the CDR3 is TGCAGTGCCTTTTTGACAGGAGAATCCTACGAGCAGTACTTC. Its translation: CSAFLTGESYEQYF. This rearrangement joins TRBV20-1 to TRBJ2-7; TRBD1 is a possible D gene (6 bases). Germline-derived CDR1 and CDR2 are DFQATT and SNEGSKA (reference sequence). The V and J ends lost 6 bases and 1 base respectively, with 16 bases between them. This CDR3 has 14 amino acids.

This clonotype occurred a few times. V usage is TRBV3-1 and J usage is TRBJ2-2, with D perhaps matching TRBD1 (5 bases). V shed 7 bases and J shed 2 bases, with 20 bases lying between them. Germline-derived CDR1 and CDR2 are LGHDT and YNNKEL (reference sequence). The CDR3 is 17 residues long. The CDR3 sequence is CASNSLGQTRNTGELFF. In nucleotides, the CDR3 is TGTGCCAGCAACTCACTTGGACAAACCCGAAACACCGGGGAGCTGTTTTTT. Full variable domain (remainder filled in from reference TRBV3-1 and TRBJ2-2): DTAVSQTPKYLVTQMGNDKSIKCEQNLGHDTMYWYKQDSKKFLKIMFSYNNKELIINETVPNRFSPKSPDKAHLNLHINSLELGDSAVYFCASNSLGQTRNTGELFFGEGSRLTVL.

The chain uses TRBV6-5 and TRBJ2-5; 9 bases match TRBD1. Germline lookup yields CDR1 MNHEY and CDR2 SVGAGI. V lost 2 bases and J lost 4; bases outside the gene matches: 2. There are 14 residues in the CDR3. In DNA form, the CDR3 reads TGTGCCAGCAGTTACCCGGGACAGGGAGAGACCCAGTACTTC. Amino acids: CASSYPGQGETQYF.

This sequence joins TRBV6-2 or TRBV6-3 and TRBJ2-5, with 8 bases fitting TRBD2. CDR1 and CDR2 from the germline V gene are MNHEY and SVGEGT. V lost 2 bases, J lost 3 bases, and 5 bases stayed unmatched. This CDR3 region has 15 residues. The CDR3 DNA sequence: TGTGCCAGCAGTTACCCCGGGAGGGCGAAAGAGACCCAGTACTTC. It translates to CASSYPGRAKETQYF.

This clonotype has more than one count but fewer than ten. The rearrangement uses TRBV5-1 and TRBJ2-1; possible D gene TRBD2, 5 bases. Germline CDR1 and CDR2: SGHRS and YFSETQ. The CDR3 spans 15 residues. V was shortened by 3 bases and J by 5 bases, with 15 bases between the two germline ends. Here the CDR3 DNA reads TGCGCCAGCAGCTCAAAGCGGAGCCGGGACAATGAGCAGTTCTTC. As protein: CASSSKRSRDNEQFF.

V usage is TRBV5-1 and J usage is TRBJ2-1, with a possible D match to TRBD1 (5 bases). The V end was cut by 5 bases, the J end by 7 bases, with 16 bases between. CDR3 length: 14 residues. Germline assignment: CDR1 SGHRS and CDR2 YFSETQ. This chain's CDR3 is CASSSSQPGNEQFF. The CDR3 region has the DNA TGCGCCAGCAGTTCCTCCCAACCAGGGAATGAGCAGTTCTTC.

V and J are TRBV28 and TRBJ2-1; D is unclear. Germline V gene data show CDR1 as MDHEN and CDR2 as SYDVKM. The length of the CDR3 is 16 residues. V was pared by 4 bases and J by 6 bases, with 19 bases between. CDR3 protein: CASSYDWARETNEQFF. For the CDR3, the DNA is TGTGCCAGCAGTTACGATTGGGCTAGAGAAACCAATGAGCAGTTCTTC.

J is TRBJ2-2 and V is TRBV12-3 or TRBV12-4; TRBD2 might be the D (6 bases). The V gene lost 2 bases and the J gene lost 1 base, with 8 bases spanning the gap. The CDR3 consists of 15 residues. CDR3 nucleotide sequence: TGTGCCAGCAGTTTAATGGGGGGGAACACCGGGGAGCTGTTTTTT. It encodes CASSLMGGNTGELFF.

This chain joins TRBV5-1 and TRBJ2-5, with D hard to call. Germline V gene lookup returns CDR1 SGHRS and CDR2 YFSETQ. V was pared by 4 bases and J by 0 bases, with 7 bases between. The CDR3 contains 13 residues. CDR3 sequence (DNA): TGCGCCAGCAGCCAGGCGTACCAAGAGACCCAGTACTTC. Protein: CASSQAYQETQYF.

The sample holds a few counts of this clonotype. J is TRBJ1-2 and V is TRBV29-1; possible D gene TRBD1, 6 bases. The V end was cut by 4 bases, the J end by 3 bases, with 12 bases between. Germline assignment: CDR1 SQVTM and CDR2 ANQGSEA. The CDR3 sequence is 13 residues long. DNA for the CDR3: TGCAGCGTTGGGAGGGACACCTACTATGGCTACACCTTC. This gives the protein CSVGRDTYYGYTF.

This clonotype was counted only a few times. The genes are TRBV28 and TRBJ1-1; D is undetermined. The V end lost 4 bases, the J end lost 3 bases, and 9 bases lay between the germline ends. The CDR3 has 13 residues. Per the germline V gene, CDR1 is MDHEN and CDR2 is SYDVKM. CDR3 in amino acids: CASSSHEYTEAFF. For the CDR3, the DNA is TGTGCCAGCAGTTCCCACGAGTACACTGAAGCTTTCTTT. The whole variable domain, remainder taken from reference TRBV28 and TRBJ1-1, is DVKVTQSSRYLVKRTGEKVFLECVQDMDHENMFWYRQDPGLGLRLIYFSYDVKMKEKGDIPEGYSVSREKKERFSLILESASTNQTSMYLCASSSHEYTEAFFGQGTRLTVV.

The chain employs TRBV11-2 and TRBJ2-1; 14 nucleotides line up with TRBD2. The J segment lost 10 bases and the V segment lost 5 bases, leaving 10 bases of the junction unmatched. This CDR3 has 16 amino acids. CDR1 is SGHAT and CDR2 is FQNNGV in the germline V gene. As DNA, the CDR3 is TGTGCCAGCAGCGCCTGGGGACTAGCGGGGGTTGGCGAGCAGTTCTTC. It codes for CASSAWGLAGVGEQFF.

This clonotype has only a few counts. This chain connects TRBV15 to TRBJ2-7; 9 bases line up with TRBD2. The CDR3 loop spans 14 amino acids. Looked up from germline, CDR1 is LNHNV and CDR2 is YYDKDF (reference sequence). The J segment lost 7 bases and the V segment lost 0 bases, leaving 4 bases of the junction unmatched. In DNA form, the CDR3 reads TGTGCCACCAGCAGAGAGGCGGGAGGGCGGGAGCAGTACTTC. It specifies CATSREAGGREQYF.

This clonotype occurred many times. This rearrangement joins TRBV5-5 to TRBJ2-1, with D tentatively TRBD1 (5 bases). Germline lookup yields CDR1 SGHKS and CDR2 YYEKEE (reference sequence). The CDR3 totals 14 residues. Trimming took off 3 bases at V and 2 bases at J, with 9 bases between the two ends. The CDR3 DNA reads TGTGCCAGCAGCTGGGGCCCAGCCTACAATGAGCAGTTCTTC. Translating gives CASSWGPAYNEQFF.

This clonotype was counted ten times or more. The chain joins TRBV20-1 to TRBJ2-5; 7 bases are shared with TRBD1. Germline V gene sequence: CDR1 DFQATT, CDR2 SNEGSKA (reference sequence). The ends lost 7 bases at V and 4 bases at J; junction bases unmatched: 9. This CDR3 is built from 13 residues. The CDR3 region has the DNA TGCAGTGTTCGCCAGGGGGTAGGAGAGACCCAGTACTTC. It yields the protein CSVRQGVGETQYF.

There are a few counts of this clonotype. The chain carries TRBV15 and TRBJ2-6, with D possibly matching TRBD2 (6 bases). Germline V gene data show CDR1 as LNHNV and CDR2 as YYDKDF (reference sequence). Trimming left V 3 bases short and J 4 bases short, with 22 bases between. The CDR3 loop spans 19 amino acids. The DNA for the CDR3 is TGTGCCACCAGCAGCACATTTGGACTACCGACTGCGGGGGCCAACGTCCTGACTTTC. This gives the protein CATSSTFGLPTAGANVLTF.

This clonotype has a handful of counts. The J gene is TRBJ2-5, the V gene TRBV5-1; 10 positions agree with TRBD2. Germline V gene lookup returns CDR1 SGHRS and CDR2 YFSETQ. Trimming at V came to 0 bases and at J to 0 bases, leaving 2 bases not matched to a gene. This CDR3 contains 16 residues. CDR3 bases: TGCGCCAGCAGCTTGGTGGGACTAGCGTACCAAGAGACCCAGTACTTC. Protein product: CASSLVGLAYQETQYF. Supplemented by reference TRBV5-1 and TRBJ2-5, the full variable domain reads KAGVTQTPRYLIKTRGQQVTLSCSPISGHRSVSWYQQTPGQGLQFLFEYFSETQRNKGNFPGRFSGRQFSNSRSEMNVSTLELGDSALYLCASSLVGLAYQETQYFGPGTRLLVL.

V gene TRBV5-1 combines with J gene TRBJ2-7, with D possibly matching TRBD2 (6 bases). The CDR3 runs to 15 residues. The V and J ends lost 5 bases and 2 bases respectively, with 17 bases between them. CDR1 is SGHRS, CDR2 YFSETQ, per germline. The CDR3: CASRDGTVYPYEQYF. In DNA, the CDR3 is TGCGCCAGCAGGGATGGGACTGTCTACCCCTACGAGCAGTACTTC.

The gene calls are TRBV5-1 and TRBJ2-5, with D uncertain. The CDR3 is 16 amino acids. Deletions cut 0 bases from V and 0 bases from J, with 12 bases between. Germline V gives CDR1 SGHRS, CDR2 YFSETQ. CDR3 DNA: TGCGCCAGCAGCTTGGTGGCCCGGAGCCACCAAGAGACCCAGTACTTC. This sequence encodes CASSLVARSHQETQYF.

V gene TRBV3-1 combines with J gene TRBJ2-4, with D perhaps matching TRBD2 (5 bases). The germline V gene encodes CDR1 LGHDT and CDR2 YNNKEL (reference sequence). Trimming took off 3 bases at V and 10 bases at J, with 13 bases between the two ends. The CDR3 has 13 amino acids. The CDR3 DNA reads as TGTGCCAGCAGCCAGGTGCCGGGAACTATTCAGTACTTC. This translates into CASSQVPGTIQYF.

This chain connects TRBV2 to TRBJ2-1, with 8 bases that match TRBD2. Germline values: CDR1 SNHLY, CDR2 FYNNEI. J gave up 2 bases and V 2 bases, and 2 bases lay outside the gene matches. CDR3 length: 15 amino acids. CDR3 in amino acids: CASSEYSGAYNEQFF. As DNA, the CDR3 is TGTGCCAGCAGTGAATATAGCGGGGCCTACAATGAGCAGTTCTTC.

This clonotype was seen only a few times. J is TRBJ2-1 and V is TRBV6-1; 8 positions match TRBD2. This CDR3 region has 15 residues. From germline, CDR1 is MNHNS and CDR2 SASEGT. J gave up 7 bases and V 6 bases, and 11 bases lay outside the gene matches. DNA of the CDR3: TGTGCCAGCAGGAATTCGGGAGGGCCCTCGAATGAGCAGTTCTTC. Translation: CASRNSGGPSNEQFF.

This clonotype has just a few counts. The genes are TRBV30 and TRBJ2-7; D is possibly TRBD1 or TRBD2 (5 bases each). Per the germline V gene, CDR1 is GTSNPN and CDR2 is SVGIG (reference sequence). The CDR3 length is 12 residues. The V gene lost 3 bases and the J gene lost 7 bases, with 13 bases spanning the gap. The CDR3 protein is CAWSRDGLEQYF. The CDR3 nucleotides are TGTGCCTGGAGCCGGGACGGGCTAGAGCAGTACTTC.

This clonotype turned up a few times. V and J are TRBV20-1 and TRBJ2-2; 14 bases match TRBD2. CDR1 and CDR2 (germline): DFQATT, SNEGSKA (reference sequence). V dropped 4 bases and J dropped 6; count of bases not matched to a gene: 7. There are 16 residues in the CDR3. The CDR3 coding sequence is TGCAGTGCTAAGAGACTAGCGGGAGGGCCAGCCGGGGAGCTGTTTTTT. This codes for CSAKRLAGGPAGELFF.

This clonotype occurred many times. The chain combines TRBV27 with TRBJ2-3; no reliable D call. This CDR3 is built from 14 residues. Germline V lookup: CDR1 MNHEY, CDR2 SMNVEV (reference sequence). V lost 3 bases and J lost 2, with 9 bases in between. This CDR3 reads CASSLARPTDTQYF. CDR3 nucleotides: TGTGCCAGCAGTTTGGCGAGACCCACAGATACGCAGTATTTT.

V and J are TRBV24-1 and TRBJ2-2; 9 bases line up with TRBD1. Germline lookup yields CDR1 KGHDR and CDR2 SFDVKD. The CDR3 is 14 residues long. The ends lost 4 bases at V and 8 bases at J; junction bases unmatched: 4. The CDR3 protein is CATSEWTGEGELFF. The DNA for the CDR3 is TGTGCCACCAGTGAATGGACAGGGGAAGGGGAGCTGTTTTTT.

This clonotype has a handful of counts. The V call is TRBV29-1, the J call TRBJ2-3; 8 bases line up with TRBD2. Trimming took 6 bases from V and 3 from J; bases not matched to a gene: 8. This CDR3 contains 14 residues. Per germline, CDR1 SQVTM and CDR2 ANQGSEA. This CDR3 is CSVLPGGRTDTQYF. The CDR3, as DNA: TGCAGCGTCCTGCCTGGCGGGAGGACAGATACGCAGTATTTT.

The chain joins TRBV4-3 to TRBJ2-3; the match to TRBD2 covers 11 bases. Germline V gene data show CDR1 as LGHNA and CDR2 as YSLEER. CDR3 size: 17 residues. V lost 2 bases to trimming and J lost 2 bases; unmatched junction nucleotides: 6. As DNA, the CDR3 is TGCGCCAGCAGCCAACAGACTAGCGGGAAACACACAGATACGCAGTATTTT. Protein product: CASSQQTSGKHTDTQYF.

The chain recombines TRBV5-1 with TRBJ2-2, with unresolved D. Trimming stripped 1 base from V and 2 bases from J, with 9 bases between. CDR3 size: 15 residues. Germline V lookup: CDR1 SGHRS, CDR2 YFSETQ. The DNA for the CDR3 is TGCGCCAGCAGCTTGTGGGCAGGAAACACCGGGGAGCTGTTTTTT. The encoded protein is CASSLWAGNTGELFF.

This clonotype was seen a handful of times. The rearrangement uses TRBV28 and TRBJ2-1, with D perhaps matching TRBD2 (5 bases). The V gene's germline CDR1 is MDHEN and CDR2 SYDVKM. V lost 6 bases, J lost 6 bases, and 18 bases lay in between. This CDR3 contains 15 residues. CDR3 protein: CASSQARRAVNEQFF. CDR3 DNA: TGTGCCAGCAGCCAAGCGAGAAGAGCGGTCAATGAGCAGTTCTTC.